These 19 T cell receptor beta chains originate from one sample sequenced in a study of shared clonotypes between healthy human individuals. Generated by immunoSEQ multiplex PCR, the TCRdb table keeps only in-frame clones and is missing some. The table has about 2.1 million clones, roughly 95% seen once; the top ten hold around 1.8%. CD45RO-negative CD8 cells positively selected for CCR7 made up the naive population, which excluded terminally differentiated effector memory CD45RA+ cells. Input material: naive CD8+ T cells from PBMCs. The receptors stem from a man in his late teens or twenties in good health. Some clones in this sample may be carry-over from other donors' samples.

Worth noting for this clone: A much larger clone differs from this one at a single base, so this may be a read error. The same CDR3 arises from other DNA sequences in this sample as well. The V and J genes are TRBV11-2 and TRBJ2-5; D gene ambiguous. V was cut by 1 base and J by 5 bases, with 5 bases left in between. This CDR3 contains 12 residues. Per germline, CDR1 SGHAT and CDR2 FQNNGV. The CDR3 loop is CASSLVRETQYF. In DNA form, the CDR3 reads TGTGCCAGCAGCTTAGTCAGGGAGACCCAGTACTTC.

The chain carries TRBV28 and TRBJ1-1; 7 nucleotides match TRBD1. The V gene's germline CDR1 is MDHEN and CDR2 SYDVKM. CDR3 length equals 17 residues. The junction had 16 bases not matched to a gene; V was cut back by 3 bases and J by 6 bases. The CDR3 coding sequence is TGTGCCAGCAGTTTTGAACTCTTCGACAGGGCTGGCGCTGAAGCTTTCTTT. Its translation: CASSFELFDRAGAEAFF.

This chain connects TRBV29-1 to TRBJ2-7; TRBD1 might be the D (5 bases). The germline V gene has CDR1 SQVTM and CDR2 ANQGSEA. The CDR3 totals 12 residues. The CDR3, as DNA: TGCACAGCGTGGAAGGGGTCCTACGAGCAGTACTTC. Encoded protein: CTAWKGSYEQYF.

The rearrangement joins TRBV7-9 to TRBJ1-1; D unclear. V was clipped by 0 bases and J by 1 base, with 15 bases between them. CDR1 SEHNR and CDR2 FQNEAQ come from the germline V gene (reference sequence). This CDR3 has 17 residues. CDR3 sequence reads: CASSLAMSGSANTEAFF. The CDR3 DNA sequence: TGTGCCAGCAGCTTAGCGATGAGCGGGTCAGCGAACACTGAAGCTTTCTTT.

The chain is built from TRBV6-5 and TRBJ1-3, with D unclear. V shed 7 bases and J shed 0 bases, with 10 bases lying between them. Germline V CDR1 and CDR2: MNHEY, SVGAGI. The CDR3 is 14 residues long. This CDR3 reads CASTETPSGNTIYF. CDR3 bases: TGTGCCAGCACCGAAACTCCCTCTGGAAACACCATATATTTT.

This clone was observed once. J is TRBJ2-1 and V is TRBV4-2; 7 positions match TRBD2. V dropped 0 bases and J dropped 9; count of bases not matched to a gene: 14. The CDR3 is 17 residues long. Germline assignment: CDR1 LGHNA and CDR2 YNFKEQ. Here the CDR3 DNA reads TGTGCCAGCAGCCAAGATTTCTGGGGGGAAGGGAGGGGTGAGCAGTTCTTC. Translating it yields CASSQDFWGEGRGEQFF.

The chain couples TRBV27 to TRBJ1-4, with a tentative D call TRBD1 (5 bases). The CDR3 length is 13 residues. Germline CDR1 is MNHEY and CDR2 is SMNVEV (reference sequence). V shed 4 bases and J shed 8 bases, with 11 bases lying between them. As DNA, the CDR3 is TGTGCCAGCAGTTGGGGGTTTGGGGAAAAACTGTTTTTT. It translates to CASSWGFGEKLFF.

This clone was detected once. The rearrangement links TRBV10-3 to TRBJ1-5; D is undetermined. The germline CDR1 and CDR2 sequences are ENHRY and SYGVKD. V gave up 2 bases and J gave up 1 base, with 12 bases separating them. The CDR3 is 16 residues long. This CDR3 reads CAISEMTTGSNQPQHF. DNA for the CDR3: TGTGCCATCAGTGAGATGACTACTGGGAGCAATCAGCCCCAGCATTTT.

The chain employs TRBV9 and TRBJ2-2, with 10 bases fitting TRBD2. Trimming removed 3 bases from V and 1 base from J; junction bases left unmatched: 12. The CDR3 sequence is 19 residues long. CDR1 is SGDLS, CDR2 YYNGEE, per germline. The CDR3 DNA sequence: TGTGCCAGCAGCGCCGTTCATCTAGCGGGAGAAGGGAACACCGGGGAGCTGTTTTTT. Protein sequence: CASSAVHLAGEGNTGELFF.

The gene calls are TRBV6-6 and TRBJ2-7; D unresolved. The CDR3 contains 15 residues. Germline assignment: CDR1 MNHNY and CDR2 SVGAGI (reference sequence). The V end was cut by 3 bases, the J end by 0 bases, with 12 bases between. Here the CDR3 DNA reads TGTGCCAGCAGTTATAAGCACCCAAACTCCTACGAGCAGTACTTC. It encodes CASSYKHPNSYEQYF.

The chain is built from TRBV29-1 and TRBJ2-1; 9 bases fit TRBD1. CDR1 SQVTM and CDR2 ANQGSEA come from the germline V gene. The junction had 11 bases not matched to a gene; V was cut back by 3 bases and J by 8 bases. CDR3 length: 15 amino acids. Written as DNA, the CDR3 is TGCAGCGTTGAGGAGCTCGGGACAGGGTTATATGAGCAGTTCTTC. Its protein is CSVEELGTGLYEQFF.

The chain combines TRBV6-6 with TRBJ2-1, with 9 bases identical to TRBD1. The CDR3 spans 15 residues. Germline lookup yields CDR1 MNHNY and CDR2 SVGAGI (reference sequence). After removal of 4 bases from V and 2 bases from J, the junction contained 3 bases not matched to a gene. The CDR3 spells CASSLTGGPYNEQFF. For the CDR3, the DNA is TGTGCCAGCAGTTTGACAGGGGGTCCCTACAATGAGCAGTTCTTC.

This clone was found once. This chain joins TRBV7-2 and TRBJ1-1, with D possibly matching TRBD1 (5 bases). The V gene lost 2 bases and the J gene lost 8 bases, with 18 bases spanning the gap. CDR3 length: 15 residues. The germline CDR1 and CDR2 sequences are SGHTA and FQGNSA. CDR3 amino acids: CASSLSGIVGEEAFF. In nucleotides, the CDR3 is TGTGCCAGCAGCTTATCGGGGATCGTGGGGGAGGAAGCTTTCTTT.

This clone came up once. CDR3 DNA: TGCGCCAGCAAATCCCGGGACGGTGAGAACACTGAAGCTTTCTTT. It translates to CASKSRDGENTEAFF. The chain couples TRBV4-1 to TRBJ1-1; a possible D gene is TRBD1 (5 bases). Trimming cost V 7 bases and J 1 base, with 16 bases left between them. The CDR3 runs 15 residues. Germline lookup yields CDR1 MGHRA and CDR2 YSYEKL.

The chain recombines TRBV7-8 with TRBJ2-1, with TRBD2 identical over 11 bases. Germline CDR1 SGHVS, CDR2 FQNEAQ. J lost 1 base, V lost 3 bases, and 8 bases had no gene match. The CDR3 extends over 18 amino acids. CDR3 loop: CASSLRGSGRVSYNEQFF. CDR3 coding DNA: TGTGCCAGCAGCTTGAGGGGTAGCGGGAGGGTGTCCTACAATGAGCAGTTCTTC.

V is TRBV7-9 and J is TRBJ1-4; D ambiguous. The CDR3 extends over 13 amino acids. The V end was cut by 1 base, the J end by 7 bases, with 7 bases between. Germline V gives CDR1 SEHNR, CDR2 FQNEAQ (reference sequence). In DNA, the CDR3 is TGTGCCAGCAGCTTAGGGGTGCTTGAAAAACTGTTTTTT. It codes for CASSLGVLEKLFF.

The chain carries TRBV9 and TRBJ2-5; 8 bases agree with TRBD1. CDR1 SGDLS and CDR2 YYNGEE come from the germline V gene. The CDR3 runs 16 residues. V shed 3 bases, J shed 4 bases, and the junction held 11 bases outside the gene matches. The chain's CDR3 is CASSAYRDRPGETQYF. The CDR3 nucleotides are TGTGCCAGCAGCGCGTATCGGGACAGGCCGGGAGAGACCCAGTACTTC.

As concerns this clone: The same CDR3 can be traced to other DNA sequences in this sample. The chain couples TRBV27 to TRBJ2-5; D possibly corresponds to TRBD1 (6 bases). V was clipped by 3 bases and J by 4 bases, with 9 bases between them. Germline assignment: CDR1 MNHEY and CDR2 SMNVEV (reference sequence). The CDR3 is 13 residues long. CDR3 bases: TGTGCCAGCAGTTTTGTACAGGGAGAGACCCAGTACTTC. As protein: CASSFVQGETQYF.

The chain has TRBV11-2 and TRBJ2-3; D unclear. CDR1 and CDR2 from the germline V gene are SGHAT and FQNNGV. Trimming shortened V by 4 bases and J by 6 bases, and 14 bases separated the two germline ends. The CDR3 runs to 14 residues. The CDR3 region is CASSSVLDRDTQYF. CDR3 nucleotide sequence: TGTGCCAGCAGCTCTGTCTTGGATCGGGATACGCAGTATTTT.